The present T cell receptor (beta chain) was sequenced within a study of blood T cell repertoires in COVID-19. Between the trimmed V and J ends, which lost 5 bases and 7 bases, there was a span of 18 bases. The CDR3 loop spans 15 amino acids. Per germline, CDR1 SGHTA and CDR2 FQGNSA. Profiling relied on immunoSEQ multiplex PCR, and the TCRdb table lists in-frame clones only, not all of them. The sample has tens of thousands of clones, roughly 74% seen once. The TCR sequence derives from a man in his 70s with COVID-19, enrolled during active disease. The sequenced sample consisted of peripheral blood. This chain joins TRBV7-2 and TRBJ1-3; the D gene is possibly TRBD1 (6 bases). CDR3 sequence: CASSTRAQGSNTIYF. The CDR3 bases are TGTGCCAGCAGCACGAGGGCACAGGGAAGCAACACCATATATTTT.